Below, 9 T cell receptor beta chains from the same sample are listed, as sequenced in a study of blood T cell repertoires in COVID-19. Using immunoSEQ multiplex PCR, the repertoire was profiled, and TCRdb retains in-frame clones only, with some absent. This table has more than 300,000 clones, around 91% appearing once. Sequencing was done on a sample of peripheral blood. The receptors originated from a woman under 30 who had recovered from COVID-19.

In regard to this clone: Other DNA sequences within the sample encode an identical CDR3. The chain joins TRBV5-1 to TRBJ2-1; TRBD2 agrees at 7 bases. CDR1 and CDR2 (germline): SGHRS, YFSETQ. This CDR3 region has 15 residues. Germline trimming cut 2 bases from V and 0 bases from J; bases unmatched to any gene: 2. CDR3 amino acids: CASSLGGSSYNEQFF. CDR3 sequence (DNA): TGCGCCAGCAGCTTAGGCGGGAGCTCCTACAATGAGCAGTTCTTC.

The CDR3 DNA follows: TGTGCCAGCAGTGAAGCCGGGACTAGCGGTTCCTACGAGCAGTACGTC. Translation gives CASSEAGTSGSYEQYV. V and J are TRBV6-1 and TRBJ2-7; 11 bases match TRBD2. Germline CDR1 and CDR2: MNHNS and SASEGT. V shed 0 bases and J 1 base; nucleotides not matched to a gene: 2. This CDR3 has 16 amino acids.

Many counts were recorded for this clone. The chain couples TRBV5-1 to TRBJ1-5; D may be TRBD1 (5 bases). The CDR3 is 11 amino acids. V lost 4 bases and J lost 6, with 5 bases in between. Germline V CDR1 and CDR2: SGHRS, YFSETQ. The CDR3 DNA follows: TGCGCCAGCAGCCAGGGTCAGCCCCAGCATTTT. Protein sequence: CASSQGQPQHF.

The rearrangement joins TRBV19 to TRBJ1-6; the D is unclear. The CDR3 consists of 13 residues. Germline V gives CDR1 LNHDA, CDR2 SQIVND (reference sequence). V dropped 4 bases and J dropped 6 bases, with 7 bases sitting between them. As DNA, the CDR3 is TGTGCCAGTAGTACAGACCTTAATTCACCCCTCCACTTT. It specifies CASSTDLNSPLHF.

The CDR3 nucleotides are TGTGCCAGCCGGCGGGGAGGGACCTACGAGCAGTACGTC. Its protein is CASRRGGTYEQYV. The V gene is TRBV12-3 or TRBV12-4, the J gene TRBJ2-7; TRBD2 matches 7 bases. Unmatched junction bases numbered 6, after V lost 8 bases and J lost 2 bases. This CDR3 is 13 amino acids long.

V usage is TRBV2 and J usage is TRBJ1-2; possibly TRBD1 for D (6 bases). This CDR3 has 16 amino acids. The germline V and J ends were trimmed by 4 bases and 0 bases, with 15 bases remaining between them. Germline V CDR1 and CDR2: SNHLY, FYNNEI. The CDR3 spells CASSGTEGLTNYGYTF. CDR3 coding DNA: TGTGCCAGCAGTGGGACAGAGGGATTGACTAACTATGGCTACACCTTC. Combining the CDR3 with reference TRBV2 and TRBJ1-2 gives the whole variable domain EPEVTQTPSHQVTQMGQEVILRCVPISNHLYFYWYRQILGQKVEFLVSFYNNEISEKSEIFDDQFSVERPDGSNFTLKIRSTKLEDSAMYFCASSGTEGLTNYGYTFGSGTRLTVV.

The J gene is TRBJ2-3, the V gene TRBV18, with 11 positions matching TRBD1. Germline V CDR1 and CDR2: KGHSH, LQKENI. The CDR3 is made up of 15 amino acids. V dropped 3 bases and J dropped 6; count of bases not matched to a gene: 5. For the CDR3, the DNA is TGTGCCAGCTCACCTAGGACAGGGGGCGCGGATACGCAGTATTTT. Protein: CASSPRTGGADTQYF.

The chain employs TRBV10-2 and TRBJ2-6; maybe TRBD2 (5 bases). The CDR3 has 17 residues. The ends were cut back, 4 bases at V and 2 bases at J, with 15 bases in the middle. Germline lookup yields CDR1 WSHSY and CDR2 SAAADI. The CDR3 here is CASSAPGLRTGANVLTF. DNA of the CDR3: TGCGCCAGCAGTGCTCCCGGACTCAGGACTGGGGCCAACGTCCTGACTTTC.

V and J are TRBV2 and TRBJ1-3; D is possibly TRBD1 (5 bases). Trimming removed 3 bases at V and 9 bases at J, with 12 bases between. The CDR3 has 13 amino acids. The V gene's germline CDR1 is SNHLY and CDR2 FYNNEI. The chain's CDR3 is CASSDAHGGTIYF. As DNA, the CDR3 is TGTGCCAGCAGTGATGCTCACGGGGGCACCATATATTTT.